The T cell receptor (beta chain) described here comes from a study of blood T cell repertoires in COVID-19. Study overall: The United States, Italy and Spain were the sources of the acute and convalescent COVID-19 samples. PBMCs, B-cell-depleted T cells, or T cells provided the cDNA or gDNA that made up the material.

Authors' methods: Using reference gene primer amplification, nucleated cell counts were estimated. The table came from immunoSEQ multiplex PCR; TCRdb's copy has only in-frame clones and leaves some out. That table gives V, J and clone size, and the DNA gave D and trimming. The sample holds tens of thousands of clones, around 87% seen once. This CDR3 has 15 amino acids. Germline loops: CDR1 SGHRS, CDR2 YFSETQ. V was clipped by 4 bases and J by 5 bases; unmatched bases: 3. The V gene is TRBV5-1, the J gene TRBJ2-2; 12 positions match TRBD2. Material: peripheral blood. This receptor was obtained from an elderly woman with active or convalescent COVID-19. Here the CDR3 DNA reads TGCGCCAGCAGCCTAACTAGCGGGGGGACCGGGGAGCTGTTTTTT. This sequence encodes CASSLTSGGTGELFF.